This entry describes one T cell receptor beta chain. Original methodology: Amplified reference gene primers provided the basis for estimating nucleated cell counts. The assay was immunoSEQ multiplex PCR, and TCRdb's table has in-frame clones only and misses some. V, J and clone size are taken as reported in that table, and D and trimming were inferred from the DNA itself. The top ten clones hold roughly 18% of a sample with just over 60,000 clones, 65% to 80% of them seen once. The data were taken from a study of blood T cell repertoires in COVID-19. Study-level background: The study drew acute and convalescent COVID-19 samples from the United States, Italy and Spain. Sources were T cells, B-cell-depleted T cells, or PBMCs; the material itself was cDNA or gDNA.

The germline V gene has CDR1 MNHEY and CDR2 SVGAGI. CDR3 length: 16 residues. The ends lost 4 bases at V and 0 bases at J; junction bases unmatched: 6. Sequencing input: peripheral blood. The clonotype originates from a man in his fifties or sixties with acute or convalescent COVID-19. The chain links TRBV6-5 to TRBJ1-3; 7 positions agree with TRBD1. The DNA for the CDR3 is TGTGCCAGCAGTTCGGGACAGCGTATCTCTGGAAACACCATATATTTT. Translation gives CASSSGQRISGNTIYF.